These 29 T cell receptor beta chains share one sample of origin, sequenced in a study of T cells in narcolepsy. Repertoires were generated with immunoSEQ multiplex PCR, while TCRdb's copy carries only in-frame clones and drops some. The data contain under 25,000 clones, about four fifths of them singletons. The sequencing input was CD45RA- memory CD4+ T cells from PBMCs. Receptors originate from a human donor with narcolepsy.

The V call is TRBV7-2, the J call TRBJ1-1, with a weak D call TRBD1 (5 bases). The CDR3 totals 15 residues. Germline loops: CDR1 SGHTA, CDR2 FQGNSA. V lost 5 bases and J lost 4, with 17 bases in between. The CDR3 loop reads CASSPRDAGGTEAFF. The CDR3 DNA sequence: TGTGCCAGCAGCCCGAGGGATGCTGGGGGCACTGAAGCTTTCTTT.

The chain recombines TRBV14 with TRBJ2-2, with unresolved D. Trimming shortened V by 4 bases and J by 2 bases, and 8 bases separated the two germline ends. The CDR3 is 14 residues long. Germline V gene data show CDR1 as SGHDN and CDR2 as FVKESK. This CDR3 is CASSPTANTGELFF. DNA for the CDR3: TGTGCCAGCAGCCCCACCGCCAACACCGGGGAGCTGTTTTTT.

The chain's CDR3 is CASSLEGGETQYF. The CDR3 nucleotides read TGTGCCAGCAGCTTAGAGGGGGGAGAGACCCAGTACTTC. This chain joins TRBV11-3 and TRBJ2-5, with D perhaps matching TRBD2 (6 bases). The CDR3 totals 13 residues. From germline, CDR1 is SGHNT and CDR2 YENEEA. Trimming stripped 0 bases from V and 4 bases from J, with 6 bases between.

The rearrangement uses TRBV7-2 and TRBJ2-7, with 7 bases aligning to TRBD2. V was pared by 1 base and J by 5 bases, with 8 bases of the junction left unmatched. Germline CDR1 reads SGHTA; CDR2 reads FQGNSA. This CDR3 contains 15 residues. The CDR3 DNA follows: TGTGCCAGCAGCTTAGAGAGTAGCGGGCGGAACGAGCAGTACTTC. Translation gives CASSLESSGRNEQYF.

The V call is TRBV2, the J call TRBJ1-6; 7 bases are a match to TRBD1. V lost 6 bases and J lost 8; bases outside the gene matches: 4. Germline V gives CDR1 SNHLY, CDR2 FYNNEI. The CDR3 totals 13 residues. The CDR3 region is CASRTGTHSPLHF. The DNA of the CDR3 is TGTGCCAGCAGGACAGGGACCCATTCACCCCTCCACTTT.

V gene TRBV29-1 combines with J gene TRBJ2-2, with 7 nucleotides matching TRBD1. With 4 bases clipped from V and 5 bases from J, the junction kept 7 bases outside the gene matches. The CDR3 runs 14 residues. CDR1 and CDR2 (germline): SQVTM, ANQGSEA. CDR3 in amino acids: CSVGRQGDTGELFF. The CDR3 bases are TGCAGCGTTGGGAGACAGGGTGATACCGGGGAGCTGTTTTTT.

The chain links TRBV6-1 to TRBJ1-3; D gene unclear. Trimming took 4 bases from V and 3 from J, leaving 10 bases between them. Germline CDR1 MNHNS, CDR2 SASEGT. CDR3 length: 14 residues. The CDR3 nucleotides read TGTGCCAGCAGTGCGACGACTGGTGGAAACACCATATATTTT. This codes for CASSATTGGNTIYF.

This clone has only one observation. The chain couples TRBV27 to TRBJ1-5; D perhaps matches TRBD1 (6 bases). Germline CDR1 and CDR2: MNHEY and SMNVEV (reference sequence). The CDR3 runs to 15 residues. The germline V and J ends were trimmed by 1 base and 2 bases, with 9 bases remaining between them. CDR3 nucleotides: TGTGCCAGCAGTTTATGGGGGCTGGGCAATCAGCCCCAGCATTTT. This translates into CASSLWGLGNQPQHF.

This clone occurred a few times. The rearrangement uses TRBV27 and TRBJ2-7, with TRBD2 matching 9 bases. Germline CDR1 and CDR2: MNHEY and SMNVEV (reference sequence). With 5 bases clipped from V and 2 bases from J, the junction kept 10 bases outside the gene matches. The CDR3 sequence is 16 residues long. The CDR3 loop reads CASSPPGREGPYEQYF. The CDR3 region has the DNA TGTGCCAGCAGTCCCCCAGGGCGGGAGGGGCCCTACGAGCAGTACTTC.

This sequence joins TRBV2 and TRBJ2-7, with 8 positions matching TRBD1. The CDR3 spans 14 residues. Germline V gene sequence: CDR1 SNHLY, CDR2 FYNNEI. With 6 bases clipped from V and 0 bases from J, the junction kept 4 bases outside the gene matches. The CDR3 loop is CASSTGTGSYEQYF. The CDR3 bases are TGTGCCAGCAGCACCGGGACAGGCTCCTACGAGCAGTACTTC.

The CDR3 nucleotides read TGTGCCAGCAGTCCAAAATCGGGGTACTATGGCTACACCTTC. Translation: CASSPKSGYYGYTF. This sequence joins TRBV6-5 and TRBJ1-2; no clear D gene. The germline V and J ends were trimmed by 5 bases and 3 bases, with 13 bases remaining between them. CDR1 and CDR2 from the germline V gene are MNHEY and SVGAGI. The CDR3 length is 14 residues.

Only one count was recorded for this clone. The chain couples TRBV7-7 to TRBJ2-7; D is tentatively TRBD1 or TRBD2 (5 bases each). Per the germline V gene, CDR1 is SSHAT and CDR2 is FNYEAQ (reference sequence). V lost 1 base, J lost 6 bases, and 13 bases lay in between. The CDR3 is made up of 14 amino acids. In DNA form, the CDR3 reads TGTGCCAGCAGCTTAGGACAGCGGCAAGGCGAGCAGTACTTC. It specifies CASSLGQRQGEQYF.

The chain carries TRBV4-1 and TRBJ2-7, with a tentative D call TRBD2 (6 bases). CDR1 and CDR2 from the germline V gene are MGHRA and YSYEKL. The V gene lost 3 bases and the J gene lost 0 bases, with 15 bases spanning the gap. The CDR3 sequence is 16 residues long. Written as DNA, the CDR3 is TGCGCCAGCAGCCACCAAGGGCTAGCGTTCTCCTACGAGCAGTACTTC. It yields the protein CASSHQGLAFSYEQYF.

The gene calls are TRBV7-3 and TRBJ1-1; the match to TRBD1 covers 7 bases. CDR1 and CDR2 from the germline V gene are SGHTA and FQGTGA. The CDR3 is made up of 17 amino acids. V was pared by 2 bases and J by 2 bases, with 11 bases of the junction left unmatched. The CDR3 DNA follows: TGTGCCAGCAGCTTATCCCCGGGACAGACAACTAACACTGAAGCTTTCTTT. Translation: CASSLSPGQTTNTEAFF.

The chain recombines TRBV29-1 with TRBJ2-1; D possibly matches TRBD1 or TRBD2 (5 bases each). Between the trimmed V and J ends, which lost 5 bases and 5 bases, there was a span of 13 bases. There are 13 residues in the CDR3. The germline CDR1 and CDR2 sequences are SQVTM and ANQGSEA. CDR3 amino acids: CSVPGPLNNEQFF. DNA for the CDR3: TGCAGCGTTCCGGGACCGTTAAACAATGAGCAGTTCTTC.

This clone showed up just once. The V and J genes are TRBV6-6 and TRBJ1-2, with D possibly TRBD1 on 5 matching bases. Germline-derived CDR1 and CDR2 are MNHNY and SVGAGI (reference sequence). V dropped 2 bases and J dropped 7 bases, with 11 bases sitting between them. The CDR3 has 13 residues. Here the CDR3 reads CASSYGDVSGYTF. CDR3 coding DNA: TGTGCCAGCAGTTACGGGGACGTTTCTGGCTACACCTTC.

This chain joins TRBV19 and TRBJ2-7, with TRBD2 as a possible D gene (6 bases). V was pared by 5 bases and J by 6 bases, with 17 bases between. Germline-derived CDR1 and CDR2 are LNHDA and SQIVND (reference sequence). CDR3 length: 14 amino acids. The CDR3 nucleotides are TGTGCCAGTAGTCGAACCCCAACTAGCTCCGAGCAGTACTTC. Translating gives CASSRTPTSSEQYF.

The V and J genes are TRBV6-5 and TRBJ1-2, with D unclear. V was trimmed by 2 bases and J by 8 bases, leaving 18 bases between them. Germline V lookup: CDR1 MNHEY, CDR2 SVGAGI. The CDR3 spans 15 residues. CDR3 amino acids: CASSYGVLNTGGYTF. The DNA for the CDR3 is TGTGCCAGCAGTTACGGGGTGTTAAATACGGGGGGCTACACCTTC.

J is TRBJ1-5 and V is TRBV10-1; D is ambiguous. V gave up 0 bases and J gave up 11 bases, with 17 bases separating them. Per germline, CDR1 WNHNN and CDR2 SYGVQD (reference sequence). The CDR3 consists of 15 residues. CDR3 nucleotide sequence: TGCGCCAGCAGTGAGTCGTCGGGCTCCCACCTTTCCCAGCATTTT. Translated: CASSESSGSHLSQHF.

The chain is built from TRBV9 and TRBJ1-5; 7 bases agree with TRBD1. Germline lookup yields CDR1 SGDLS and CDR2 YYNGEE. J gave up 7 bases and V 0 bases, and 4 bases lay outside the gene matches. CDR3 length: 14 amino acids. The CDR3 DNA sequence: TGTGCCAGCAGCGTAGAAGGGGGCGCCCAGCCCCAGCATTTT. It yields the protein CASSVEGGAQPQHF.

This CDR3 is CASSLGQQDTEAFF. The CDR3 region has the DNA TGTGCCAGCTCGCTGGGACAGCAGGACACTGAAGCTTTCTTT. The genes are TRBV18 and TRBJ1-1; TRBD1 aligns across 7 bases. The CDR3 loop spans 14 amino acids. J lost 3 bases, V lost 6 bases, and 7 bases had no gene match. Germline CDR1 reads KGHSH; CDR2 reads LQKENI.

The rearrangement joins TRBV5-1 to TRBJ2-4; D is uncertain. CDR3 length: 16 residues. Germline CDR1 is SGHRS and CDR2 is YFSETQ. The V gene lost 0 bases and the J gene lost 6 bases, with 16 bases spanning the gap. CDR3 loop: CASSLDGPRKGNIQYF. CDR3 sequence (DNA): TGCGCCAGCAGCTTGGATGGACCCCGAAAGGGAAACATTCAGTACTTC.

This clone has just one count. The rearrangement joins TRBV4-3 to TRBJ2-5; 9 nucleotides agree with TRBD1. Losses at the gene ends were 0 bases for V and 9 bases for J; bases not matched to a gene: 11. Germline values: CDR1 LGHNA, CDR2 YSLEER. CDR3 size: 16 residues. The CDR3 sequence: CASSQDRGTGPSAQYF. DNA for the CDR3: TGCGCCAGCAGCCAAGATAGGGGGACAGGGCCCTCGGCCCAGTACTTC.

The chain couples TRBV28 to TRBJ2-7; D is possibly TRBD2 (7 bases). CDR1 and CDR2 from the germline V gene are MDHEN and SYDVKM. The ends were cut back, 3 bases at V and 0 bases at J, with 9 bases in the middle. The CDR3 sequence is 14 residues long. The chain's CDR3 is CASSLGGASYEQYF. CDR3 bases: TGTGCCAGCAGTTTGGGGGGGGCCTCCTACGAGCAGTACTTC.

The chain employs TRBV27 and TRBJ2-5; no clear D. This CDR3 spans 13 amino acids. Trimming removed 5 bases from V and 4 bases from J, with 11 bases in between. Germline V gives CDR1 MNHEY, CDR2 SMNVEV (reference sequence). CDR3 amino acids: CASSPADAETQYF. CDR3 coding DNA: TGTGCCAGCAGTCCGGCGGATGCAGAGACCCAGTACTTC.

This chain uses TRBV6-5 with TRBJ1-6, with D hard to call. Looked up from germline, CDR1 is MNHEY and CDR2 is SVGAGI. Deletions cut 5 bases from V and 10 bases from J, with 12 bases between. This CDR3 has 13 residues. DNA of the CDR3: TGTGCCAGCAGTGTCGGGGTGGACTCACCCCTCCACTTT. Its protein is CASSVGVDSPLHF.

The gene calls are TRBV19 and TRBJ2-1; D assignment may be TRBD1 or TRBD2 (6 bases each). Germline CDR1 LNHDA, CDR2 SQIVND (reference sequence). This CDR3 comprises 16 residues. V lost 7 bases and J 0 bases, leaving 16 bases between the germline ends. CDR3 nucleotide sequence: TGTGCCAGTACCATAGGGGGGTCTAGCTCCTACAATGAGCAGTTCTTC. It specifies CASTIGGSSSYNEQFF. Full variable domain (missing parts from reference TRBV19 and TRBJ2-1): DGGITQSPKYLFRKEGQNVTLSCEQNLNHDAMYWYRQDPGQGLRLIYYSQIVNDFQKGDIAEGYSVSREKKESFPLTVTSAQKNPTAFYLCASTIGGSSSYNEQFFGPGTRLTVL.

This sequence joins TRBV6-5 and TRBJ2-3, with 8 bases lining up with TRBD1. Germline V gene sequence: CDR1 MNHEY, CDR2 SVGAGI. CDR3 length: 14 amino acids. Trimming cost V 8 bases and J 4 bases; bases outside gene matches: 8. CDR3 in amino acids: CASRTGFSSDTQYF. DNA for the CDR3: TGTGCCAGCCGGACAGGGTTTTCTTCAGATACGCAGTATTTT.

In nucleotides, the CDR3 is TGCGCCAGCAGGGGTAGGGATGAGCAGTTCTTC. Translation: CASRGRDEQFF. The chain couples TRBV5-1 to TRBJ2-1; no firm D call. This CDR3 contains 11 residues. The V end lost 5 bases, the J end lost 8 bases, and 8 bases lay between the germline ends. CDR1 and CDR2 (germline): SGHRS, YFSETQ.